This T cell receptor beta chain was found in a study of CXCR3-negative and CXCR3-positive naive CD8 T cells. As for the study in general: Per library, roughly 1.6 +/- 0.3 million reads; roughly 150 million TRB reads overall.

Study-wide results and limits: In naive cells, CXCR3-negative and CXCR3-positive subsets had similar TRBV-TRBJ usage; memory cells differed. Naive subsets showed comparable surface CD5, and TCR interaction strength was also inferred from TRB CDR3 physicochemistry.

The TRB libraries of cDNA were built by UMI-labeled 5' RACE. TCRdb re-called the 5' RACE reads; every CDR3 protein appears as one record, without DNA. This table lists roughly 100,000 distinct CDR3 sequences. Naive CD8+ T lymphocytes were specified as CD45RO-CCR7+CD27+CD95-. In regard to this clonotype: Its target is unknown.

There are 12 residues in the CDR3. The germline CDR1 and CDR2 sequences are MNHEY and SVGAGI. The source of this sequence is a human donor in good health. Some clones in this sample may be carry-over from other donors' samples. This chain connects TRBV6-5 to TRBJ1-1. Sequences were obtained from naive CXCR3- CD8+ T cells from blood. The subset: CD45RO-CCR7+CD27+CD95- naive CD8+ T cells lacking CXCR3 (TNR3-). CDR3 sequence: CASSYTGSEAFF.